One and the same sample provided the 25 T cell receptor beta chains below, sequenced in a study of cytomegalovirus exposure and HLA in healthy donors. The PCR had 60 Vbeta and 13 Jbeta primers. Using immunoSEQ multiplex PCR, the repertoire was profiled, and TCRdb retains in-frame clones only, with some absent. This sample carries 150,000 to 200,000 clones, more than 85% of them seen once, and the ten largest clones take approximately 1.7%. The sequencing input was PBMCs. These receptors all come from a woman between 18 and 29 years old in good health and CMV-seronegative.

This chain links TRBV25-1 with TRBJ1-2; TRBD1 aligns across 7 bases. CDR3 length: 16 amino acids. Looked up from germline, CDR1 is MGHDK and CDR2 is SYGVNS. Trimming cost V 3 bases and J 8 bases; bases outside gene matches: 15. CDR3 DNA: TGTGCCAGCAGTGAGCGGGACAGCAGTAGAGGACGAGGCTACACCTTC. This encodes CASSERDSSRGRGYTF.

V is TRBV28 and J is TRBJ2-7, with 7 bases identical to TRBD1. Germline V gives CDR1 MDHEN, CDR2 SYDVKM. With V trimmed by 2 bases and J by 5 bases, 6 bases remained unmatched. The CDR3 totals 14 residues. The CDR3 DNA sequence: TGTGCCAGCAGTTTAATAGGGGGCTCACACGAGCAGTACTTC. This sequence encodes CASSLIGGSHEQYF.

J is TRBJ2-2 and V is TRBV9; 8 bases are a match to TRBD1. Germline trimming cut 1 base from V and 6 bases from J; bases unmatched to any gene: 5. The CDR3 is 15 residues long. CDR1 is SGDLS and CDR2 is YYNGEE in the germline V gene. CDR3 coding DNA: TGTGCCAGCAGCGTATCGCAGGGGGCAGCCGGGGAGCTGTTTTTT. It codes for CASSVSQGAAGELFF. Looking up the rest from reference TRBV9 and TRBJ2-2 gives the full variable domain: DSGVTQTPKHLITATGQRVTLRCSPRSGDLSVYWYQQSLDQGLQFLIQYYNGEERAKGNILERFSAQQFPDLHSELNLSSLELGDSALYFCASSVSQGAAGELFFGEGSRLTVL.

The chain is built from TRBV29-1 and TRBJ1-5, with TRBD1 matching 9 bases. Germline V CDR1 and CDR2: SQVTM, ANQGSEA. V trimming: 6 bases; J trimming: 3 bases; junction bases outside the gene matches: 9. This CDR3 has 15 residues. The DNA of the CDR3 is TGCAGCGTAGGACAGGGGATGGGGGCCAATCAGCCCCAGCATTTT. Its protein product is CSVGQGMGANQPQHF.

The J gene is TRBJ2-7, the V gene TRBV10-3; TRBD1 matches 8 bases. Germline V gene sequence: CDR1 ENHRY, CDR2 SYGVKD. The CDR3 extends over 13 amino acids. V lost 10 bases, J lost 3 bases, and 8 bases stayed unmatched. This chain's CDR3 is CATAGGSDYEQYF. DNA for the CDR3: TGTGCCACCGCAGGGGGCAGTGACTACGAGCAGTACTTC.

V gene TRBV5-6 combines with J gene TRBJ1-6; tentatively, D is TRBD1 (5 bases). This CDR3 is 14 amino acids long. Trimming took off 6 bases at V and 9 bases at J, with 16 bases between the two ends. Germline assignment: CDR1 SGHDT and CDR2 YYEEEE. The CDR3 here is CASNWGGVCSPLHF. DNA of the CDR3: TGTGCCAGCAACTGGGGGGGGGTGTGTTCACCCCTCCACTTT. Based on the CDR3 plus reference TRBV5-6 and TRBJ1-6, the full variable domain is DAGVTQSPTHLIKTRGQQVTLRCSPKSGHDTVSWYQQALGQGPQFIFQYYEEEERQRGNFPDRFSGHQFPNYSSELNVNALLLGDSALYLCASNWGGVCSPLHFGNGTRLTVT.

Here the CDR3 DNA reads TGTGCCAGCAGCTTGGTACTGACAGGGGAAACTGAAGCTTTCTTT. Translation gives CASSLVLTGETEAFF. This sequence joins TRBV5-8 and TRBJ1-1, with TRBD1 matching 8 bases. CDR3 size: 15 residues. CDR1 is SGHTS and CDR2 is YDEGEE in the germline V gene. V gave up 0 bases and J gave up 5 bases; unmatched junction bases: 6.

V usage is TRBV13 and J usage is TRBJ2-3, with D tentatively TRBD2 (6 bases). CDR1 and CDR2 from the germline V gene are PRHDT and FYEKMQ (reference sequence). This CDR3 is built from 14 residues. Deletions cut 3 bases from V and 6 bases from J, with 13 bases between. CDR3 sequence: CASSLGGRRDTQYF. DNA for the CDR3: TGTGCCAGCAGCTTGGGGGGTCGGAGGGATACGCAGTATTTT.

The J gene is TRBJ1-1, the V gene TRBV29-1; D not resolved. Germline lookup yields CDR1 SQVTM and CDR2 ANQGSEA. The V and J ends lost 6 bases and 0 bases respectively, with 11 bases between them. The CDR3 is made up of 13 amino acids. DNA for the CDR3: TGCAGCGTATCAGGCAGGCTGAACACTGAAGCTTTCTTT. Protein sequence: CSVSGRLNTEAFF.

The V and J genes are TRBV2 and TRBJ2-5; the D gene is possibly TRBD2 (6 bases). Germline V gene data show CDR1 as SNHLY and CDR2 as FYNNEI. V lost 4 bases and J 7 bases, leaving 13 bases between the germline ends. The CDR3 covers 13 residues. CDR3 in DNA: TGTGCCAGCAGTGGATGGGGACTTCTGACCCAGTACTTC. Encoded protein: CASSGWGLLTQYF.

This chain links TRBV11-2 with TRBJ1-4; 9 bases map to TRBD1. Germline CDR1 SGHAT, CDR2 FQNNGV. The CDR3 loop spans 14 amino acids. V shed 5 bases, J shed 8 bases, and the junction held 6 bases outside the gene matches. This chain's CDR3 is CASSKTGGEEKLFF. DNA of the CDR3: TGTGCCAGCAGCAAGACAGGGGGAGAAGAAAAACTGTTTTTT.

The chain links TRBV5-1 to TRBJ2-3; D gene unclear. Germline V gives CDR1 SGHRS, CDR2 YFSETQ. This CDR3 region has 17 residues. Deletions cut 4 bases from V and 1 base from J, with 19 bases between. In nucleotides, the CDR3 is TGCGCCAGCAGCCCTGAACCGCGATCTACCCGCACAGATACGCAGTATTTT. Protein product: CASSPEPRSTRTDTQYF. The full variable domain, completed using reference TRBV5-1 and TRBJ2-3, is KAGVTQTPRYLIKTRGQQVTLSCSPISGHRSVSWYQQTPGQGLQFLFEYFSETQRNKGNFPGRFSGRQFSNSRSEMNVSTLELGDSALYLCASSPEPRSTRTDTQYFGPGTRLTVL.

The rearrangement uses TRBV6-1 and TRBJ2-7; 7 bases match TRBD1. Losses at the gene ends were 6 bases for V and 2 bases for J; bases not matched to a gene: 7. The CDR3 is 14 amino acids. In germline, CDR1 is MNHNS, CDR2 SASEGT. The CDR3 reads CASRKTGFPYEQYF. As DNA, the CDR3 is TGTGCCAGCAGAAAGACAGGGTTTCCCTACGAGCAGTACTTC.

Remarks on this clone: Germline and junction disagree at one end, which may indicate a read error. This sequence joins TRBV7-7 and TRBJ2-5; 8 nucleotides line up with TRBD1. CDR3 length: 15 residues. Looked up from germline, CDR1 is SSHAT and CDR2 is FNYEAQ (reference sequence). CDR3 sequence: CASSLAGGGLETQYF. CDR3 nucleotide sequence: TGTGCTAGCAGCTTAGCAGGGGGCGGATTAGAGACCCAGTACTTC.

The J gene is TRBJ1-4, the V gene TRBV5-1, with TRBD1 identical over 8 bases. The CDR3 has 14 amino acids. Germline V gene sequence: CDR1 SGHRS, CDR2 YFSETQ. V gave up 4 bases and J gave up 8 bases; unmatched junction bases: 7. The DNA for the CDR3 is TGCGCCAGCAGCACGGACAGGGCGGGGGAAAAACTGTTTTTT. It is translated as CASSTDRAGEKLFF.

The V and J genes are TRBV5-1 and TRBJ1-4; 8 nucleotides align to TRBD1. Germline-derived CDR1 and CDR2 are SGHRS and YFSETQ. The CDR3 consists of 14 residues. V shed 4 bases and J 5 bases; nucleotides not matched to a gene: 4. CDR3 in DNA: TGCGCCAGCAGCACTCGGGACAGGAATGAAAAACTGTTTTTT. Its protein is CASSTRDRNEKLFF.

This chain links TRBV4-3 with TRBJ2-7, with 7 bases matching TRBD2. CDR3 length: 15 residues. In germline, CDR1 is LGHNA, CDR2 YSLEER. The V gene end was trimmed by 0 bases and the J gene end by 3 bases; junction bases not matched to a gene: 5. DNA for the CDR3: TGCGCCAGCAGCCAAGAGGCTAGCGGAGACTACGAGCAGTACTTC. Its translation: CASSQEASGDYEQYF.

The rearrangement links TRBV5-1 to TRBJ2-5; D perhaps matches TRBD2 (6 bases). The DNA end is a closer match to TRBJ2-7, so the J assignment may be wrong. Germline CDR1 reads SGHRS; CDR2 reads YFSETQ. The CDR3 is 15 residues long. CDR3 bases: TGCGCCAGCAGCTTGGGTGCTTCGGGAGCCTACGAGCAGTACTTC. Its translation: CASSLGASGAYEQYF.

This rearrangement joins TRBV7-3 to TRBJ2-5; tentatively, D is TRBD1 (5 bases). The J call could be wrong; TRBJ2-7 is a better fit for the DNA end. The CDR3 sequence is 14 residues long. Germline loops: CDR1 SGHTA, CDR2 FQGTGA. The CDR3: CASSIGAESYEQYF. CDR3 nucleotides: TGTGCCAGCAGCATTGGGGCTGAGTCCTACGAGCAGTACTTC.

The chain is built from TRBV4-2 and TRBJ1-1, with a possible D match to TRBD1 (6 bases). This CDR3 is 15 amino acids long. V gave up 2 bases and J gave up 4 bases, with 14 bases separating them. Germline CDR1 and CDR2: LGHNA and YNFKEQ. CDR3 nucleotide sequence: TGTGCCAGCAGCCAACAGACAGGTTTGGCCACTGAAGCTTTCTTT. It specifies CASSQQTGLATEAFF.

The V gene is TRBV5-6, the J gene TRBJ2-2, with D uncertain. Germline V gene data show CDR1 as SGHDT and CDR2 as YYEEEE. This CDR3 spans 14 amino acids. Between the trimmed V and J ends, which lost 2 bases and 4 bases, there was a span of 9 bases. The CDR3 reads CASSFTERTGELFF. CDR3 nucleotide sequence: TGTGCCAGCAGCTTCACGGAGCGCACCGGGGAGCTGTTTTTT.

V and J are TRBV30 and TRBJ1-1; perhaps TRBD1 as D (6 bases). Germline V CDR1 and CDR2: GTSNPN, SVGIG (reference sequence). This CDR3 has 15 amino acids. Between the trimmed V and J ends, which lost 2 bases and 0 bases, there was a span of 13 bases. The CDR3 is CAWSPTGTVNTEAFF. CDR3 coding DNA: TGTGCCTGGAGTCCAACAGGGACCGTGAACACTGAAGCTTTCTTT.

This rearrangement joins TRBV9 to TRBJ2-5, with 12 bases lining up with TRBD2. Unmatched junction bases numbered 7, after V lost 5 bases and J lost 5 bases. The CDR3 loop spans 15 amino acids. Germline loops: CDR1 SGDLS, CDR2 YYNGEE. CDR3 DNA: TGTGCCAGCAGTTCAGGACTAGCGGGACTCGAGACCCAGTACTTC. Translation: CASSSGLAGLETQYF. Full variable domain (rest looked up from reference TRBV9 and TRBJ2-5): DSGVTQTPKHLITATGQRVTLRCSPRSGDLSVYWYQQSLDQGLQFLIQYYNGEERAKGNILERFSAQQFPDLHSELNLSSLELGDSALYFCASSSGLAGLETQYFGPGTRLLVL.

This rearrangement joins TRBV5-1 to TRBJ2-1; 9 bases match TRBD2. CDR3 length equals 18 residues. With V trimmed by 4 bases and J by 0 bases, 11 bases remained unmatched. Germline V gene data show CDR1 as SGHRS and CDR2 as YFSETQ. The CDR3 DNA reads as TGCGCCAGCAGCGTGCGGGGGGGGCGGGGCAGCTCCTACAATGAGCAGTTCTTC. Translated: CASSVRGGRGSSYNEQFF.

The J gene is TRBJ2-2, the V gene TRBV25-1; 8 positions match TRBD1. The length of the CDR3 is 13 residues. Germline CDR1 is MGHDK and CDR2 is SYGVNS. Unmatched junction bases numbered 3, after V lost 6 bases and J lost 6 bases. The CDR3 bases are TGTGCCAGCAGCTCAGGGGGCCCCGGGGAGCTGTTTTTT. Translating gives CASSSGGPGELFF.